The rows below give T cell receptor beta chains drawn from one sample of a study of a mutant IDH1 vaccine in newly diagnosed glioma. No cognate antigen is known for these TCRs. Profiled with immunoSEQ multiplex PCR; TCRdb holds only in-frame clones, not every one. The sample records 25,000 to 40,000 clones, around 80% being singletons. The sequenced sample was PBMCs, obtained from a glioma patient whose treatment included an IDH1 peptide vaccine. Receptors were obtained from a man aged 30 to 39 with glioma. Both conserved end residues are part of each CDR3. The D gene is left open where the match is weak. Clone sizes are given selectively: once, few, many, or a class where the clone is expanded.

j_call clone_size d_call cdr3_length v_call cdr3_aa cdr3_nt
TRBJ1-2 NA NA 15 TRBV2 CASSIVTAVGYGYTF TGTGCCAGCAGTATTGTGACGGCGGTCGGGTATGGCTACACCTTC
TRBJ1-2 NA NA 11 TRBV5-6 CASSLAQAYTF TGTGCCAGCAGCTTGGCACAGGCTTACACCTTC
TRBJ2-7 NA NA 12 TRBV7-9 CASSTGVYEQYF TGTGCCAGCAGCACCGGAGTCTACGAGCAGTACTTC
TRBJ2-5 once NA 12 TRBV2 CASRAQQETQYF TGTGCCAGTCGGGCCCAACAAGAGACCCAGTACTTC
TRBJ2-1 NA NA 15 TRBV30 CAWSPPGAGHNEQFF TGTGCCTGGAGCCCACCCGGGGCAGGGCACAATGAGCAGTTCTTC
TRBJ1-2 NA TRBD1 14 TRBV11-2 CASSTQTGGYGYTF TGTGCCAGCAGCACACAGACAGGGGGGTATGGCTACACCTTC
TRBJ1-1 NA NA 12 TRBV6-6 CASRPRRTEAFF TGTGCCAGCAGACCCAGACGAACTGAAGCTTTCTTT
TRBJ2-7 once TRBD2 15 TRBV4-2 CASSQVTSGIYEQYF TGTGCCAGCAGCCAAGTCACTAGCGGGATCTACGAGCAGTACTTC
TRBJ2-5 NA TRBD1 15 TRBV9 CASSVRGTGKGTQYF TGTGCCAGCAGCGTCCGGGGGACAGGGAAGGGGACCCAGTACTTC
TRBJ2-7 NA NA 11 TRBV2 CASSVGQTPHF TGTGCCAGCAGTGTAGGACAAACACCTCACTTC
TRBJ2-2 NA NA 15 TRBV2 CATTGTRGSTGELFF TGTGCCACTACCGGGACCAGGGGATCCACCGGGGAGCTGTTTTTT
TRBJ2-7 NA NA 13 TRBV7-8 CASSLVPDYEQYF TGTGCCAGCAGCTTAGTTCCTGATTACGAGCAGTACTTC
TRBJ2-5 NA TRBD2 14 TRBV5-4 CASSLAGGSETQYF TGTGCCAGCAGCTTAGCGGGGGGCTCGGAGACCCAGTACTTC
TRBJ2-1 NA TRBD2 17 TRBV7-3 CASSLMPSGASYNEQFF TGTGCCAGCAGCTTAATGCCTAGCGGGGCCTCCTACAATGAGCAGTTCTTC
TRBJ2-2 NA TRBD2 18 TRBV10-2 CASSEGGLAGGVTGELFF TGCGCCAGCAGTGAGGGGGGACTAGCGGGAGGTGTCACCGGGGAGCTGTTTTTT
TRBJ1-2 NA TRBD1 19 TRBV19 CASSISGFRQDRAYNGYTF TGTGCCAGTAGTATTTCAGGGTTCCGACAAGACAGGGCATACAATGGCTACACCTTC
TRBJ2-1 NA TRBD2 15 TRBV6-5 CASIPAGKPYNEQFF TGTGCCAGCATCCCAGCGGGAAAGCCCTACAATGAGCAGTTCTTC
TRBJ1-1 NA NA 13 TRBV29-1 CSVEVSMNTEAFF TGCAGCGTTGAAGTATCGATGAACACTGAAGCTTTCTTT
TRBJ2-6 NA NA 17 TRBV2 CASSDSGGGSGANVLTF TGTGCCAGCAGTGACTCAGGTGGGGGGTCTGGGGCCAACGTCCTGACTTTC
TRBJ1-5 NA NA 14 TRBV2 CASTRGAGDQPQHF TGTGCCAGCACCCGGGGGGCCGGGGATCAGCCCCAGCATTTT
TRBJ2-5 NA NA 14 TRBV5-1 CASSLSGIEETQYF TGCGCCAGCAGCTTGTCAGGGATCGAAGAGACCCAGTACTTC
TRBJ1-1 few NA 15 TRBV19 CASSNRFPFDTEAFF TGTGCCAGTAGTAACAGGTTTCCTTTCGACACTGAAGCTTTCTTT
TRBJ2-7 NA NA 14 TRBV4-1 CASSQGLQAYEQYF TGCGCCAGCAGCCAAGGTCTACAGGCCTACGAGCAGTACTTC
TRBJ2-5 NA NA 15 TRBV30 CAWSSGYRGQETQYF TGTGCCTGGAGCTCAGGCTACCGCGGCCAAGAGACCCAGTACTTC
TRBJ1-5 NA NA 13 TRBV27 CASSLYRSQPQHF TGTGCCAGCAGTTTATATAGGTCACAGCCCCAGCATTTT
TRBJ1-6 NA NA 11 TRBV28 CASSLNSPLHF TGTGCCAGCAGTTTAAATTCACCCCTCCACTTT
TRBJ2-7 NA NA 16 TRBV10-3 CAISGYRGSATYEQYF TGTGCCATCAGTGGTTATCGGGGCAGCGCAACCTACGAGCAGTACTTC
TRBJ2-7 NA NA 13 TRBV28 CASSEQGSYEQYF TGTGCCAGCAGTGAACAGGGTTCCTACGAGCAGTACTTC
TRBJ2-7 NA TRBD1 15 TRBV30 CAYQPLDRGQDEQYF TGTGCCTACCAACCACTGGACAGGGGGCAAGACGAGCAGTACTTC
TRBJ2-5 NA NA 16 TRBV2 CASIPRRGESQETQYF TGTGCCAGCATACCGAGGAGGGGGGAGTCCCAAGAGACCCAGTACTTC
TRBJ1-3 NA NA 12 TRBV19 CASSMNGNTIYF TGTGCCAGTAGTATGAACGGAAACACCATATATTTT
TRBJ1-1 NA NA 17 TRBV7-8 CASSSGRSGRSNTEAFF TGTGCCAGCAGCTCCGGGAGGTCGGGCCGCTCGAACACTGAAGCTTTCTTT
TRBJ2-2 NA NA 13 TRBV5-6 CASSFERVGELFF TGTGCCAGCAGCTTTGAACGGGTAGGGGAGCTGTTTTTT
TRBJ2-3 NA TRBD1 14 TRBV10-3 CAIRPTGGADTQYF TGTGCCATCAGGCCGACAGGGGGCGCAGATACGCAGTATTTT
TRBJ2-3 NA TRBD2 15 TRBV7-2 CASNRQRGVGDTQYF TGTGCCAGTAATAGGCAGCGGGGGGTAGGAGATACGCAGTATTTT
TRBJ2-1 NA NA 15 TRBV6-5 CASRLDYDSYNEQFF TGTGCCAGCAGACTAGACTACGACTCCTACAATGAGCAGTTCTTC
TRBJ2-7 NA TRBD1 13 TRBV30 CAWTGGRAYEQYF TGTGCCTGGACAGGGGGAAGGGCCTACGAGCAGTACTTC
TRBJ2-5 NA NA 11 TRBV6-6 CASATQETQYF TGTGCCAGCGCGACCCAAGAGACCCAGTACTTC
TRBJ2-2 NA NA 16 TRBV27 CASSSYRAPYTGELFF TGTGCCAGCAGCTCCTATCGGGCGCCATACACCGGGGAGCTGTTTTTT
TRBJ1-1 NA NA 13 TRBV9 CASSEGQNTEAFF TGTGCCAGCAGCGAAGGACAGAACACTGAAGCTTTCTTT
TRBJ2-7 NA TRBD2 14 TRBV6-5 CASSVAGGDYEQYF TGTGCCAGCAGTGTAGCGGGAGGGGACTACGAGCAGTACTTC
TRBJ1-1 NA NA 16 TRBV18 CASSPSPKRMNTEAFF TGTGCCAGCTCACCCTCACCTAAACGCATGAACACTGAAGCTTTCTTT
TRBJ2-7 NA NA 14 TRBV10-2 CASSEPGDLYEQYF TGCGCCAGCAGTGAACCGGGAGACCTCTACGAGCAGTACTTC
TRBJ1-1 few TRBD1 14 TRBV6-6 CASGGQGMDTEAFF TGTGCCAGCGGCGGACAGGGAATGGACACTGAAGCTTTCTTT
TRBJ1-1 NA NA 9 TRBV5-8 CASSIEAFF TGTGCCAGCAGCATTGAAGCTTTCTTT
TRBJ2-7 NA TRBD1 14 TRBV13 CASSLWDSPYEQYF TGTGCCAGCAGCTTATGGGACAGCCCTTACGAGCAGTACTTC
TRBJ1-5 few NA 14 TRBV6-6 CASSYGQGRQPQHF TGTGCCAGCAGTTACGGGCAGGGGCGCCAGCCCCAGCATTTT
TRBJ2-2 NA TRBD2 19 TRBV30 CAWSVYSGTSGVEAGELFF TGTGCCTGGAGTGTATATTCTGGGACTAGCGGGGTGGAGGCCGGGGAGCTGTTTTTT
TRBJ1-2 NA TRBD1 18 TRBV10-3 CAISGALGQGAPNYGYTF TGTGCCATCAGTGGCGCCCTCGGACAGGGGGCCCCTAACTATGGCTACACCTTC
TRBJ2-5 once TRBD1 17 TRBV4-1 CASSQTGTAKYQETQYF TGCGCCAGCAGCCAAACAGGGACAGCCAAATACCAAGAGACCCAGTACTTC
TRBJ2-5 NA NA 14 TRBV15 CATSRDPTAETQYF TGTGCCACCAGCAGAGACCCTACTGCAGAGACCCAGTACTTC
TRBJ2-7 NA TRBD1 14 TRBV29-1 CSVGSGTASYEQYF TGCAGCGTGGGATCCGGGACAGCATCCTACGAGCAGTACTTC
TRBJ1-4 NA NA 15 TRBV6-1 CASSESYRRNEKLFF TGTGCCAGCAGTGAAAGTTACCGGAGGAATGAAAAACTGTTTTTT